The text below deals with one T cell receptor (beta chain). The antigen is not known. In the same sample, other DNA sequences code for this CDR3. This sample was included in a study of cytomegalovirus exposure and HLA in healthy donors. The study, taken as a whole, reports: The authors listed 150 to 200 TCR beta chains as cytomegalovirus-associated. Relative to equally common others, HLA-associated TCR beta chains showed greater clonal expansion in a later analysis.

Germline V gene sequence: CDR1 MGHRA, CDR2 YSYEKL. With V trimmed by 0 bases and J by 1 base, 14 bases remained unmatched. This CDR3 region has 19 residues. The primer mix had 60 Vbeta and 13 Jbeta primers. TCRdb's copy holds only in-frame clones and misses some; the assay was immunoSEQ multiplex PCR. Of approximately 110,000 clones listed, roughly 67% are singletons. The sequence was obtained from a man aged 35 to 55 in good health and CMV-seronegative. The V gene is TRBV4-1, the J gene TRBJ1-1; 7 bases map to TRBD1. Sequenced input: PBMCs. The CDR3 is CASSQEVTPGGRTNTEAFF. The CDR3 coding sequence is TGCGCCAGCAGCCAAGAAGTAACGCCAGGGGGGAGGACGAACACTGAAGCTTTCTTT.